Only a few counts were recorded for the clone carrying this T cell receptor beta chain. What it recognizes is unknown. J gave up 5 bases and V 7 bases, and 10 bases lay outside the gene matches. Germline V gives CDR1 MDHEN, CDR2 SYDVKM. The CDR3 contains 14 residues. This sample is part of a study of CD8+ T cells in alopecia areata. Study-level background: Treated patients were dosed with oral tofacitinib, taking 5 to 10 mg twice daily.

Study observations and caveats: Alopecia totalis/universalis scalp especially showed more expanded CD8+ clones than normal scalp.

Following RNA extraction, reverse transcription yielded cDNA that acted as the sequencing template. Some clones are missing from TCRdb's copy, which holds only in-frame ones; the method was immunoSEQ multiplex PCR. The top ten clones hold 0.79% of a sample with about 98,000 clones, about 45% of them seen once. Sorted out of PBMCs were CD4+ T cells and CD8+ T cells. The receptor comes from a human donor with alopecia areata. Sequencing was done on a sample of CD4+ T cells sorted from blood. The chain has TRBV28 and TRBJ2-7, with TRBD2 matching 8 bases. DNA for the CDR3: TGTGCCAGCAAGGCGGGCGGGGGGATAGACGAGCAGTACTTC. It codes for CASKAGGGIDEQYF.